The 19 T cell receptor beta chains below all came from one sample that was sequenced in a study of T cell changes during pregnancy in multiple sclerosis. The data were produced by immunoSEQ multiplex PCR, yet TCRdb's version contains in-frame clones alone and is incomplete. In the table there are about 38,000 clones, about 95% of which are singletons. Sample: CD4+ T cells from peripheral blood mononuclear cells, taken in the second trimester of pregnancy. Receptors originate from a female donor with multiple sclerosis, enrolled in a pregnancy study.

The V gene is TRBV4-1, the J gene TRBJ1-1; no reliable D call. Deletions cut 4 bases from V and 0 bases from J, with 9 bases between. The CDR3 is 14 residues long. Germline V gene lookup returns CDR1 MGHRA and CDR2 YSYEKL. The CDR3 loop reads CASSLRELNTEAFF. DNA of the CDR3: TGCGCCAGCAGCCTCCGGGAGTTGAACACTGAAGCTTTCTTT.

The CDR3 bases are TGTGCCAGCAGCCAACACAGGGGGAACACCGGGGAGCTGTTTTTT. This encodes CASSQHRGNTGELFF. The chain employs TRBV14 and TRBJ2-2, with 7 bases identical to TRBD1. Losses at the gene ends were 2 bases for V and 1 base for J; bases not matched to a gene: 1. The CDR3 runs to 15 residues. In germline, CDR1 is SGHDN, CDR2 FVKESK.

The chain combines TRBV10-3 with TRBJ2-5; D is possibly TRBD2 (5 bases). The CDR3 has 14 residues. With 5 bases removed from V and 4 bases from J, the gap between germline ends came to 14 bases. Germline loops: CDR1 ENHRY, CDR2 SYGVKD. In nucleotides, the CDR3 is TGTGCCATCAGTACTCCGGGGTTCCCAGAGACCCAGTACTTC. Protein sequence: CAISTPGFPETQYF.

The rearrangement links TRBV5-1 to TRBJ2-2; 9 nucleotides line up with TRBD2. CDR1 and CDR2 (germline): SGHRS, YFSETQ. V dropped 3 bases and J dropped 5; count of bases not matched to a gene: 8. The CDR3 has 16 residues. Here the CDR3 DNA reads TGCGCCAGCAGCTGGACTAGCGATCTATTGACCGGGGAGCTGTTTTTT. It encodes CASSWTSDLLTGELFF.

In nucleotides, the CDR3 is TGTGCCAGCAGTACCCGGGACAGCGGCAATCAGCCCCAGCATTTT. Translated, it gives CASSTRDSGNQPQHF. This chain links TRBV28 with TRBJ1-5; the match to TRBD1 covers 7 bases. CDR1 MDHEN and CDR2 SYDVKM come from the germline V gene. V trimming: 5 bases; J trimming: 2 bases; junction bases outside the gene matches: 6. The CDR3 length is 15 residues.

The gene calls are TRBV29-1 and TRBJ1-2; 8 bases line up with TRBD1. V gave up 3 bases and J gave up 4 bases; unmatched junction bases: 13. Germline V CDR1 and CDR2: SQVTM, ANQGSEA. There are 16 residues in the CDR3. CDR3 DNA sequence: TGCAGCGTTGAGTCAACGCAGGGGGCAATCATCTATGGCTACACCTTC. Protein product: CSVESTQGAIIYGYTF.

This chain joins TRBV5-1 and TRBJ2-3; 8 bases match TRBD1. Germline V gives CDR1 SGHRS, CDR2 YFSETQ. V was clipped by 3 bases and J by 1 base; unmatched bases: 4. This CDR3 region has 15 residues. The CDR3 sequence is CASSYRGSGTDTQYF. The CDR3 bases are TGCGCCAGCAGCTACAGGGGGTCGGGCACAGATACGCAGTATTTT.

The chain combines TRBV7-9 with TRBJ2-3, with 8 bases that match TRBD2. Trimming at V came to 0 bases and at J to 0 bases, leaving 2 bases not matched to a gene. Germline V CDR1 and CDR2: SEHNR, FQNEAQ (reference sequence). CDR3 length equals 16 residues. The CDR3 region has the DNA TGTGCCAGCAGCTTAGCTAGCGGGGCGAGCACAGATACGCAGTATTTT. Its protein product is CASSLASGASTDTQYF.

This chain links TRBV4-1 with TRBJ1-2, with TRBD1 as a possible D gene (5 bases). This CDR3 region has 12 residues. V dropped 4 bases and J dropped 5 bases, with 8 bases sitting between them. Germline-derived CDR1 and CDR2 are MGHRA and YSYEKL. CDR3 loop: CASSRQPYGYTF. CDR3 sequence (DNA): TGCGCCAGCAGCCGACAGCCTTATGGCTACACCTTC.

V is TRBV18 and J is TRBJ2-2; possibly TRBD2 for D (6 bases). Germline V gives CDR1 KGHSH, CDR2 LQKENI. The CDR3 is 16 residues long. V lost 2 bases, J lost 1 base, and 11 bases lay in between. CDR3 residues: CASSPSPAGNTGELFF. CDR3 nucleotide sequence: TGTGCCAGCTCACCAAGCCCAGCGGGGAACACCGGGGAGCTGTTTTTT.

This clone was picked up one time. The chain combines TRBV28 with TRBJ1-5; D gene ambiguous. The CDR3 is 12 residues long. Trimming took off 2 bases at V and 6 bases at J, with 5 bases between the two ends. Germline CDR1 is MDHEN and CDR2 is SYDVKM. The CDR3 DNA sequence: TGTGCCAGCAGTTTAATGCGTCAGCCCCAGCATTTT. Translating gives CASSLMRQPQHF.

The rearrangement joins TRBV7-6 to TRBJ2-3, with unresolved D. The CDR3 runs 14 residues. Trimming pared 0 bases from V and 4 bases from J, leaving 8 bases between. In germline, CDR1 is SGHVS, CDR2 FNYEAQ. CDR3 nucleotide sequence: TGTGCCAGCAGCTTAGCGCAGAGGTCAGATACGCAGTATTTT. Translated: CASSLAQRSDTQYF.

This clone appeared once. The rearrangement joins TRBV2 to TRBJ2-6; 7 nucleotides line up with TRBD1. Germline V CDR1 and CDR2: SNHLY, FYNNEI. The CDR3 runs to 17 residues. With 6 bases clipped from V and 0 bases from J, the junction kept 8 bases outside the gene matches. CDR3 loop: CASRFATGNSGANVLTF. CDR3 nucleotides: TGTGCCAGCAGGTTCGCGACAGGGAACTCTGGGGCCAACGTCCTGACTTTC.

The rearrangement uses TRBV4-3 and TRBJ2-7; 10 bases line up with TRBD2. Trimming removed 0 bases from V and 5 bases from J; junction bases left unmatched: 7. CDR3 length: 16 residues. Germline V gene lookup returns CDR1 LGHNA and CDR2 YSLEER. CDR3 in amino acids: CASSQDLTGLANEQYF. CDR3 nucleotide sequence: TGCGCCAGCAGCCAAGATCTGACGGGACTAGCGAACGAGCAGTACTTC.

The chain has TRBV10-3 and TRBJ1-1; possible D gene TRBD1, 6 bases. Trimming took 6 bases from V and 1 from J, leaving 9 bases between them. CDR1 is ENHRY, CDR2 SYGVKD, per germline. This CDR3 comprises 13 residues. The CDR3 protein is CAISTTGNTEAFF. The CDR3 DNA is TGTGCCATCAGCACGACAGGGAACACTGAAGCTTTCTTT.

The chain has TRBV4-1 and TRBJ1-5; no clear D. Trimming removed 0 bases from V and 6 bases from J, with 12 bases in between. The CDR3 spans 15 residues. Germline CDR1 and CDR2: MGHRA and YSYEKL. The CDR3 spells CASSQEMGGIQPQHF. CDR3 nucleotides: TGCGCCAGCAGCCAAGAAATGGGCGGGATTCAGCCCCAGCATTTT.

The V gene is TRBV11-2, the J gene TRBJ2-7; D possibly corresponds to TRBD2 (6 bases). Germline V lookup: CDR1 SGHAT, CDR2 FQNNGV. V lost 1 base, J lost 2 bases, and 12 bases lay in between. There are 15 residues in the CDR3. The CDR3 DNA follows: TGTGCCAGCAGCTTAGGGGAGGCAGGGACCTACGAGCAGTACTTC. It codes for CASSLGEAGTYEQYF.

The chain joins TRBV27 to TRBJ2-7; 7 nucleotides align to TRBD1. The V gene end was trimmed by 5 bases and the J gene end by 2 bases; junction bases not matched to a gene: 9. Germline CDR1 MNHEY, CDR2 SMNVEV (reference sequence). The CDR3 is made up of 15 amino acids. The CDR3 nucleotides read TGTGCCAGCAGTCGAAAGACAGGGTCCCCCTACGAGCAGTACTTC. Encoded protein: CASSRKTGSPYEQYF.

CDR3 in DNA: TGCGCCAGCAGCTTGACCGGAGGATCTTCTGAAGCTTTCTTT. Translating gives CASSLTGGSSEAFF. The chain is built from TRBV5-1 and TRBJ1-1, with no clear D. This CDR3 spans 14 amino acids. Between the trimmed V and J ends, which lost 1 base and 6 bases, there was a span of 13 bases. The germline CDR1 and CDR2 sequences are SGHRS and YFSETQ.